The 28 T cell receptor beta chains given below trace back to one sample, sequenced in a study of T cell responses to AZD1222 COVID-19 vaccine. TCRdb's table, derived via immunoSEQ multiplex PCR, lists solely in-frame clones and lacks some. The table has roughly 150,000 clones, roughly 91% seen once. This material consisted of peripheral blood, taken on day 0 of AZD1222 vaccination. These receptors all come from an adult in good health.

This chain connects TRBV5-1 to TRBJ1-4, with unresolved D. The CDR3 has 18 residues. Germline V gene lookup returns CDR1 SGHRS and CDR2 YFSETQ. The V end was cut by 4 bases, the J end by 8 bases, with 27 bases between. For the CDR3, the DNA is TGCGCCAGCAGCCCCGGACGGCCTTTAATCGACGCTGGCGAAAAACTGTTTTTT. As protein: CASSPGRPLIDAGEKLFF.

The chain joins TRBV4-3 to TRBJ1-1; D possibly corresponds to TRBD1 (6 bases). The CDR3 contains 16 residues. V dropped 4 bases and J dropped 3 bases, with 18 bases sitting between them. In germline, CDR1 is LGHNA, CDR2 YSLEER. The CDR3 is CASSPHGGAGYTEAFF. CDR3 in DNA: TGCGCCAGCAGCCCCCACGGGGGGGCGGGGTACACTGAAGCTTTCTTT.

V and J are TRBV7-2 and TRBJ2-7; 9 bases fit TRBD1. Germline CDR1 SGHTA, CDR2 FQGNSA. V trimming: 6 bases; J trimming: 2 bases; junction bases outside the gene matches: 8. The CDR3 is made up of 15 amino acids. The CDR3 DNA is TGTGCCAGCAGTAGGAGGGGACAGGGACCCTACGAGCAGTACTTC. Protein: CASSRRGQGPYEQYF.

The rearrangement links TRBV20-1 to TRBJ1-5, with D unclear. This CDR3 has 13 amino acids. V was shortened by 3 bases and J by 4 bases, with 10 bases between the two germline ends. From germline, CDR1 is DFQATT and CDR2 SNEGSKA (reference sequence). Here the CDR3 reads CSASLATNQPQHF. DNA for the CDR3: TGCAGTGCTAGTTTAGCTACTAATCAGCCCCAGCATTTT.

This rearrangement joins TRBV9 to TRBJ1-1; 9 bases align to TRBD1. The CDR3 has 16 residues. CDR1 and CDR2 from the germline V gene are SGDLS and YYNGEE. V trimming: 3 bases; J trimming: 3 bases; junction bases outside the gene matches: 9. CDR3 residues: CASSGEIRTGDTEAFF. The CDR3 nucleotides read TGTGCCAGCAGCGGAGAGATCAGGACAGGGGACACTGAAGCTTTCTTT.

As concerns this clone: The junction departs from germline at one end; a sequencing error may be responsible. The chain employs TRBV5-6 and TRBJ1-2; 7 positions match TRBD1. CDR1 and CDR2 from the germline V gene are SGHDT and YYEEEE. CDR3 length: 11 amino acids. CDR3 region: CASSWGGQRNF. The CDR3 DNA reads TGTGCCAGCAGCTGGGGGGGACAGCGGAACTTC.

The rearrangement uses TRBV7-6 and TRBJ2-3; D not resolved. The ends were cut back, 5 bases at V and 5 bases at J, with 14 bases in the middle. Germline V CDR1 and CDR2: SGHVS, FNYEAQ. There are 14 residues in the CDR3. The CDR3 bases are TGTGCCAGCAGCCCCCCGGGCCTCCGAGATACGCAGTATTTT. It codes for CASSPPGLRDTQYF.

J is TRBJ1-3 and V is TRBV19, with D maybe TRBD1 (6 bases). This CDR3 has 16 amino acids. Germline loops: CDR1 LNHDA, CDR2 SQIVND (reference sequence). With 7 bases removed from V and 0 bases from J, the gap between germline ends came to 16 bases. The CDR3 region has the DNA TGTGCCAGTACCCGGAGGGGGGGAAACTCTGGAAACACCATATATTTT. It is translated as CASTRRGGNSGNTIYF.

The J gene is TRBJ1-1, the V gene TRBV2; tentative D call: TRBD1 (5 bases). The length of the CDR3 is 15 residues. Trimming pared 7 bases from V and 4 bases from J, leaving 19 bases between. Germline loops: CDR1 SNHLY, CDR2 FYNNEI. In DNA form, the CDR3 reads TGTGCCAGCACCCTCCGGGGCATTCCGGGCACTGAAGCTTTCTTT. Translating gives CASTLRGIPGTEAFF.

The chain recombines TRBV25-1 with TRBJ1-1; TRBD1 is a possible D gene (6 bases). CDR3 size: 13 residues. Germline lookup yields CDR1 MGHDK and CDR2 SYGVNS. The ends were cut back, 6 bases at V and 6 bases at J, with 14 bases in the middle. The CDR3, as DNA: TGTGCCAGCAGGAGTACAGGGATGCCTGAAGCTTTCTTT. The encoded protein is CASRSTGMPEAFF.

The chain links TRBV4-3 to TRBJ2-7; D may correspond to TRBD1 or TRBD2 (6 bases each). V lost 0 bases and J 4 bases, leaving 22 bases between the germline ends. Germline V gene lookup returns CDR1 LGHNA and CDR2 YSLEER. This CDR3 region has 18 residues. The CDR3 DNA reads as TGCGCCAGCAGCCAAGACTTGGGCTTGGGGGGCCTCCTTTACGAGCAGTACTTC. Translating it yields CASSQDLGLGGLLYEQYF.

The chain links TRBV4-3 to TRBJ2-2; the D is unclear. The CDR3 spans 15 residues. V was pared by 2 bases and J by 0 bases, with 7 bases between. Germline values: CDR1 LGHNA, CDR2 YSLEER. CDR3 residues: CASSQSATNTGELFF. The CDR3 nucleotides read TGCGCCAGCAGCCAATCCGCAACGAACACCGGGGAGCTGTTTTTT.

The chain has TRBV5-6 and TRBJ1-5, with D perhaps TRBD1 (5 bases). Germline loops: CDR1 SGHDT, CDR2 YYEEEE. The V gene lost 3 bases and the J gene lost 2 bases, with 21 bases spanning the gap. This CDR3 is built from 18 residues. The CDR3 sequence: CASSSSPAGLWGNQPQHF. In nucleotides, the CDR3 is TGTGCCAGCAGCTCCTCCCCCGCGGGGCTTTGGGGCAATCAGCCCCAGCATTTT.

The chain joins TRBV19 to TRBJ1-6, with 9 bases matching TRBD1. CDR1 is LNHDA, CDR2 SQIVND, per germline (reference sequence). With 0 bases clipped from V and 10 bases from J, the junction kept 10 bases outside the gene matches. The CDR3 contains 17 residues. CDR3 sequence (DNA): TGTGCCAGTAGTATAGATCTATCGGACAGGGGAGAGTCACCCCTCCACTTT. Translating it yields CASSIDLSDRGESPLHF.

The V call is TRBV7-2, the J call TRBJ2-1, with 8 nucleotides matching TRBD2. The CDR3 has 17 amino acids. Germline CDR1 reads SGHTA; CDR2 reads FQGNSA. J gave up 0 bases and V 1 base, and 5 bases lay outside the gene matches. As DNA, the CDR3 is TGTGCCAGCAGCTTAGAACTAGCGGCGGTCTCCTACAATGAGCAGTTCTTC. It specifies CASSLELAAVSYNEQFF.

The J gene is TRBJ2-3, the V gene TRBV18, with 8 bases aligning to TRBD2. Unmatched junction bases numbered 5, after V lost 3 bases and J lost 3 bases. The CDR3 totals 15 residues. CDR1 is KGHSH, CDR2 LQKENI, per germline. For the CDR3, the DNA is TGTGCCAGCTCACCCCGGGGGGGAGAGACAGATACGCAGTATTTT. Protein: CASSPRGGETDTQYF. Supplemented by reference TRBV18 and TRBJ2-3, the full variable domain reads NAGVMQNPRHLVRRRGQEARLRCSPMKGHSHVYWYRQLPEEGLKFMVYLQKENIIDESGMPKERFSAEFPKEGPSILRIQQVVRGDSAAYFCASSPRGGETDTQYFGPGTRLTVL.

This clone was picked up one time. The rearrangement joins TRBV7-3 to TRBJ1-1, with D uncertain. CDR1 and CDR2 (germline): SGHTA, FQGTGA. V was cut by 2 bases and J by 0 bases, with 4 bases left in between. This CDR3 contains 13 residues. Here the CDR3 DNA reads TGTGCCAGCAGCTTAGAAGTGAACACTGAAGCTTTCTTT. Translation: CASSLEVNTEAFF.

The chain links TRBV6-6 to TRBJ2-7; D is undetermined. The V end was cut by 0 bases, the J end by 0 bases, with 6 bases between. Germline CDR1 MNHNY, CDR2 SVGAGI (reference sequence). The CDR3 covers 14 residues. In nucleotides, the CDR3 is TGTGCCAGCAGTTACTCGACGGACTCCTACGAGCAGTACTTC. This translates into CASSYSTDSYEQYF.

The J gene is TRBJ1-3, the V gene TRBV7-2, with a possible D match to TRBD1 (5 bases). This CDR3 is built from 15 residues. Per the germline V gene, CDR1 is SGHTA and CDR2 is FQGNSA. Trimming stripped 1 base from V and 4 bases from J, with 11 bases between. The CDR3 DNA follows: TGTGCCAGCAGCTTAGGACGGGGCAGCGGAAACACCATATATTTT. It encodes CASSLGRGSGNTIYF.

The chain carries TRBV11-3 and TRBJ2-2, with a weak D call TRBD2 (5 bases). The CDR3 loop spans 15 amino acids. V was clipped by 3 bases and J by 1 base, with 9 bases between them. Germline lookup yields CDR1 SGHNT and CDR2 YENEEA. DNA for the CDR3: TGTGCCAGCAGCTTCGGGCGGGTGAACACCGGGGAGCTGTTTTTT. This translates into CASSFGRVNTGELFF.

V gene TRBV12-3 or TRBV12-4 combines with J gene TRBJ1-2; D uncertain. This CDR3 comprises 12 residues. Trimming removed 6 bases from V and 7 bases from J, with 12 bases in between. Here the CDR3 reads CASSREAGGYTF. The CDR3 region has the DNA TGTGCCAGCAGCCGGGAGGCCGGTGGCTACACCTTC.

The genes are TRBV6-5 and TRBJ1-5; the D gene is possibly TRBD1 (5 bases). The CDR3 consists of 13 residues. Trimming took 8 bases from V and 3 from J, leaving 11 bases between them. Looked up from germline, CDR1 is MNHEY and CDR2 is SVGAGI. The CDR3, as DNA: TGTGCCAGCGAAGGGACGGCCAATCAGCCCCAGCATTTT. It translates to CASEGTANQPQHF.

J is TRBJ2-2 and V is TRBV24-1, with D possibly matching TRBD2 (6 bases). Germline V gene data show CDR1 as KGHDR and CDR2 as SFDVKD. The CDR3 length is 15 residues. The V gene lost 1 base and the J gene lost 1 base, with 6 bases spanning the gap. The CDR3 reads CATSDFGGNTGELFF. The CDR3 nucleotides are TGTGCCACCAGTGATTTCGGGGGGAACACCGGGGAGCTGTTTTTT.

This rearrangement joins TRBV7-3 to TRBJ1-1; 8 nucleotides agree with TRBD1. The CDR3 covers 15 residues. The germline V gene encodes CDR1 SGHTA and CDR2 FQGTGA. After removal of 1 base from V and 4 bases from J, the junction contained 5 bases not matched to a gene. The CDR3 DNA is TGTGCCAGCAGCTTAAGTACAGGGGGGACCACTGAAGCTTTCTTT. Translation: CASSLSTGGTTEAFF.

The V and J genes are TRBV7-2 and TRBJ2-2; no clear D gene. The germline gives CDR1 SGHTA, CDR2 FQGNSA. V was cut by 5 bases and J by 7 bases, with 14 bases left in between. There are 14 residues in the CDR3. CDR3 sequence: CASSQSGDVGELFF. As DNA, the CDR3 is TGTGCCAGCAGCCAATCTGGAGATGTCGGGGAGCTGTTTTTT.

The chain is built from TRBV7-8 and TRBJ1-3, with a weak D call TRBD1 (6 bases). This CDR3 has 14 amino acids. The ends were cut back, 7 bases at V and 1 base at J, with 11 bases in the middle. Germline CDR1 SGHVS, CDR2 FQNEAQ. The CDR3 DNA reads as TGTGCCAGCACCGAGGGGGGTTCTGGAAACACCATATATTTT. Its translation: CASTEGGSGNTIYF. The whole variable domain, filled in from reference TRBV7-8 and TRBJ1-3, reads GAGVSQSPRYKVAKRGQDVALRCDPISGHVSLFWYQQALGQGPEFLTYFQNEAQLDKSGLPSDRFFAERPEGSVSTLKIQRTQQEDSAVYLCASTEGGSGNTIYFGEGSWLTVV.

V usage is TRBV10-1 and J usage is TRBJ2-2; D remains ambiguous. Germline CDR1 reads WNHNN; CDR2 reads SYGVQD (reference sequence). V was trimmed by 1 base and J by 1 base, leaving 4 bases between them. The length of the CDR3 is 14 residues. This chain's CDR3 is CASSEYGNTGELFF. CDR3 DNA sequence: TGCGCCAGCAGTGAGTACGGGAACACCGGGGAGCTGTTTTTT.

The V call is TRBV7-9, the J call TRBJ2-7; D may be TRBD1 or TRBD2 (7 bases each). CDR1 is SEHNR and CDR2 is FQNEAQ in the germline V gene (reference sequence). The CDR3 sequence is 15 residues long. V lost 1 base to trimming and J lost 2 bases, with 12 bases between them. Written as DNA, the CDR3 is TGTGCCAGCAGCTTAGTGCCAGGGGGGGCCTACGAGCAGTACTTC. It yields the protein CASSLVPGGAYEQYF.